The 27 T cell receptor beta chains in this list originate from one sample, sequenced in a study of T cells after posttransplantation cyclophosphamide. This table comes from immunoSEQ multiplex PCR, and its TCRdb copy is limited to in-frame clones, with some not included. Altogether 11,000 or so clones are present, about 93% being singletons, with the ten largest covering around 3.6%. A marrow graft followed busulfan-fludarabine conditioning, with cyclophosphamide on days +3 and +4. The sequences come from PBMCs, collected after allogeneic stem cell transplant with posttransplant cyclophosphamide. The receptors originated from a female patient aged 25-40 years who received an allogeneic stem cell transplant from an unrelated donor, was CMV-positive, and had no GVHD. A subset of T cells may come from the graft donor.

The chain is built from TRBV18 and TRBJ2-5; no firm D call. V lost 4 bases to trimming and J lost 5 bases, with 8 bases between them. Germline CDR1 is KGHSH and CDR2 is LQKENI. This CDR3 spans 12 amino acids. The CDR3 DNA is TGTGCCAGCTCACATTATCGGGAGACCCAGTACTTC. Translated, it gives CASSHYRETQYF.

The rearrangement joins TRBV19 to TRBJ2-3; 8 bases line up with TRBD2. The J segment lost 4 bases and the V segment lost 10 bases, leaving 13 bases of the junction unmatched. CDR3 length: 15 amino acids. Germline lookup yields CDR1 LNHDA and CDR2 SQIVND (reference sequence). The CDR3, as DNA: TGTGCCACCCAATCCCCGGGACTAGTGGCAGATACGCAGTATTTT. Amino acids: CATQSPGLVADTQYF.

The chain combines TRBV29-1 with TRBJ2-4; the match to TRBD1 covers 10 bases. The junction had 2 bases not matched to a gene; V was cut back by 7 bases and J by 5 bases. Germline V lookup: CDR1 SQVTM, CDR2 ANQGSEA. This CDR3 region has 12 residues. This chain's CDR3 is CSAGQGENIQYF. The DNA for the CDR3 is TGCAGCGCAGGACAGGGGGAAAACATTCAGTACTTC. Using reference TRBV29-1 and TRBJ2-4 for the parts outside the CDR3, the full variable domain is SAVISQKPSRDICQRGTSLTIQCQVDSQVTMMFWYRQQPGQSLTLIATANQGSEATYESGFVIDKFPISRPNLTFSTLTVSNMSPEDSSIYLCSAGQGENIQYFGAGTRLSVL.

The chain uses TRBV6-1 and TRBJ2-7, with 7 bases aligning to TRBD1. Germline-derived CDR1 and CDR2 are MNHNS and SASEGT. The junction had 13 bases not matched to a gene; V was cut back by 7 bases and J by 7 bases. The CDR3 sequence is 14 residues long. CDR3 DNA: TGTGCCAGCACCGGACAGGAGACGATCGGGGAGCAGTACTTC. Amino acids: CASTGQETIGEQYF.

The rearrangement uses TRBV28 and TRBJ2-1; 8 bases align to TRBD1. This CDR3 comprises 15 residues. Germline CDR1 MDHEN, CDR2 SYDVKM. Losses at the gene ends were 4 bases for V and 1 base for J; bases not matched to a gene: 3. CDR3 amino acids: CASSWTGISYNEQFF. CDR3 sequence (DNA): TGTGCCAGCAGTTGGACAGGGATTTCCTACAATGAGCAGTTCTTC.

The rearrangement links TRBV9 to TRBJ1-4; 7 bases align to TRBD1. The CDR3 length is 13 residues. Germline V gives CDR1 SGDLS, CDR2 YYNGEE. The junction had 2 bases not matched to a gene; V was cut back by 4 bases and J by 5 bases. The CDR3 sequence: CASSPQGNEKLFF. CDR3 DNA sequence: TGTGCCAGCAGCCCACAGGGGAATGAAAAACTGTTTTTT.

On this clone itself: One end of the junction does not line up with germline, which may come from a read error. The chain uses TRBV7-6 and TRBJ2-5, with D possibly matching TRBD2 (7 bases). The CDR3 has 15 amino acids. The germline CDR1 and CDR2 sequences are SGHVS and FNYEAQ. CDR3 DNA: TGTGCCAGCAGCTCCTCCCGGGGGGCCCAAGAGACCCAGCACTTC. Translating gives CASSSSRGAQETQHF.

V gene TRBV6-6 combines with J gene TRBJ1-5, with D possibly TRBD1 on 5 matching bases. Trimming cost V 6 bases and J 9 bases, with 21 bases left between them. This CDR3 is 15 amino acids long. The V gene's germline CDR1 is MNHNY and CDR2 SVGAGI (reference sequence). The CDR3 sequence is CASRDVQVINGPQHF. The CDR3 bases are TGTGCCAGCAGAGACGTACAGGTTATTAATGGGCCCCAGCATTTT.

The chain joins TRBV5-1 to TRBJ2-1; D is unresolved. CDR3 size: 14 residues. Germline CDR1 SGHRS, CDR2 YFSETQ. The V end was cut by 4 bases, the J end by 4 bases, with 12 bases between. This CDR3 is CASSPRSSYNEQFF. In DNA form, the CDR3 reads TGCGCCAGCAGCCCTAGATCCTCTTACAATGAGCAGTTCTTC.

This sequence joins TRBV19 and TRBJ2-1; TRBD2 matches at 10 bases. The CDR3 runs to 16 residues. The germline CDR1 and CDR2 sequences are LNHDA and SQIVND (reference sequence). The V segment lost 4 bases and the J segment 3 bases; nucleotides outside the gene matches: 6. CDR3 residues: CASSTAGTSVYNEQFF. CDR3 nucleotides: TGTGCCAGTAGTACCGCGGGGACTAGCGTCTACAATGAGCAGTTCTTC.

V is TRBV30 and J is TRBJ1-4; tentative D call: TRBD1 (6 bases). The CDR3 is 13 amino acids. In germline, CDR1 is GTSNPN, CDR2 SVGIG (reference sequence). The V gene lost 7 bases and the J gene lost 0 bases, with 9 bases spanning the gap. CDR3 amino acids: CALWTATNEKLFF. DNA of the CDR3: TGTGCCTTATGGACAGCAACTAATGAAAAACTGTTTTTT.

The chain couples TRBV7-6 to TRBJ2-5, with TRBD2 as a possible D gene (5 bases). The CDR3 has 12 residues. Trimming cost V 5 bases and J 9 bases, with 13 bases left between them. The germline V gene has CDR1 SGHVS and CDR2 FNYEAQ. The DNA for the CDR3 is TGTGCCAGCAGCCCTTTCGGGGAGTCCCAGTACTTC. Translating it yields CASSPFGESQYF.

This clone occurred once. In DNA, the CDR3 is TGCAGTGTTCAACGGAGTAATGAGCAGTTCTTC. Encoded protein: CSVQRSNEQFF. The chain carries TRBV20-1 and TRBJ2-1; no clear D gene. V lost 7 bases to trimming and J lost 7 bases, with 11 bases between them. This CDR3 spans 11 amino acids. Germline CDR1 is DFQATT and CDR2 is SNEGSKA (reference sequence).

This chain uses TRBV11-1 with TRBJ1-2, with TRBD1 matching over 8 bases. The CDR3 consists of 14 residues. Germline CDR1 is SGHAT and CDR2 is FQDESV (reference sequence). Losses at the gene ends were 4 bases for V and 3 bases for J; bases not matched to a gene: 4. The CDR3 DNA follows: TGTGCCAGCAGCTCCTCGACAGGGGACTATGGCTACACCTTC. Its translation: CASSSSTGDYGYTF.

This rearrangement joins TRBV6-1 to TRBJ2-2; D perhaps matches TRBD2 (7 bases). The V and J ends lost 0 bases and 4 bases respectively, with 12 bases between them. Per germline, CDR1 MNHNS and CDR2 SASEGT. The CDR3 is made up of 16 amino acids. CDR3 DNA: TGTGCCAGCAGTGAAGCCCGGGGGGCGCGCACCGGGGAGCTGTTTTTT. Amino acids: CASSEARGARTGELFF.

The V gene is TRBV6-1, the J gene TRBJ2-1; 9 bases match TRBD2. V shed 2 bases and J 5 bases; nucleotides not matched to a gene: 13. CDR1 is MNHNS, CDR2 SASEGT, per germline. The CDR3 extends over 18 amino acids. CDR3 amino acids: CASSERGGRARLNNEQFF. DNA for the CDR3: TGTGCCAGCAGTGAAAGGGGCGGGAGGGCCAGGTTAAACAATGAGCAGTTCTTC.

Only a few counts were recorded for this clone. V gene TRBV6-1 combines with J gene TRBJ1-3; perhaps TRBD1 as D (6 bases). The germline V gene has CDR1 MNHNS and CDR2 SASEGT. The ends were cut back, 2 bases at V and 2 bases at J, with 10 bases in the middle. The CDR3 is 15 amino acids. This CDR3 reads CASSEPTGTGNTIYF. The CDR3 DNA sequence: TGTGCCAGCAGTGAACCCACAGGGACTGGAAACACCATATATTTT.

The rearrangement joins TRBV29-1 to TRBJ2-1; 8 nucleotides align to TRBD1. CDR1 SQVTM and CDR2 ANQGSEA come from the germline V gene. The CDR3 loop spans 14 amino acids. The V and J ends lost 2 bases and 7 bases, in that order; junction bases with no gene match: 7. CDR3 residues: CSVERDRRLNEQFF. The DNA for the CDR3 is TGCAGCGTTGAAAGGGACAGGAGGTTGAATGAGCAGTTCTTC.

For this clone: The same CDR3 arises from other DNA sequences in this sample as well. The V gene is TRBV4-1, the J gene TRBJ2-2; 12 nucleotides line up with TRBD1. V lost 4 bases, J lost 6 bases, and 9 bases stayed unmatched. The CDR3 is 17 residues long. CDR1 MGHRA and CDR2 YSYEKL come from the germline V gene. CDR3 DNA: TGCGCCAGCAGCCCTGGGGACAGGGGGCGAGTGGCCGGGGAGCTGTTTTTT. Amino acids: CASSPGDRGRVAGELFF.

The chain employs TRBV9 and TRBJ2-1; D is unclear. From germline, CDR1 is SGDLS and CDR2 YYNGEE. With 0 bases removed from V and 0 bases from J, the gap between germline ends came to 13 bases. This CDR3 spans 17 amino acids. The chain's CDR3 is CASSVGPSGSSYNEQFF. The CDR3 DNA sequence: TGTGCCAGCAGCGTAGGGCCCTCGGGTAGCTCCTACAATGAGCAGTTCTTC.

This chain uses TRBV7-6 with TRBJ2-5; possible D gene TRBD2, 5 bases. Germline V gives CDR1 SGHVS, CDR2 FNYEAQ. V was cut by 2 bases and J by 5 bases, with 9 bases left in between. CDR3 length equals 13 residues. The CDR3 sequence: CASSLLLAETQYF. The CDR3 coding sequence is TGTGCCAGCAGCTTACTGTTAGCGGAGACCCAGTACTTC.

This clone turned up a few times. The chain couples TRBV10-3 to TRBJ2-7; 10 nucleotides agree with TRBD2. Per germline, CDR1 ENHRY and CDR2 SYGVKD. The CDR3 loop spans 16 amino acids. V gave up 4 bases and J gave up 0 bases; unmatched junction bases: 6. The CDR3 sequence is CAISGLAGALSYEQYF. The CDR3 DNA follows: TGTGCCATCAGTGGGCTAGCGGGGGCTCTCTCCTACGAGCAGTACTTC.

The chain combines TRBV4-1 with TRBJ1-2, with 7 positions matching TRBD1. Germline values: CDR1 MGHRA, CDR2 YSYEKL. The CDR3 consists of 15 residues. Trimming at V came to 0 bases and at J to 3 bases, leaving 4 bases not matched to a gene. The CDR3 reads CASSQEQGKDYGYTF. CDR3 in DNA: TGCGCCAGCAGCCAAGAACAGGGGAAGGACTATGGCTACACCTTC.

This rearrangement joins TRBV5-1 to TRBJ1-6; TRBD1 matches at 8 bases. Germline values: CDR1 SGHRS, CDR2 YFSETQ. The trim removed 0 bases at V and 14 bases at J, leaving 10 bases unmatched. This CDR3 contains 15 residues. CDR3 amino acids: CASSLETGALLSLHF. CDR3 nucleotide sequence: TGCGCCAGCAGCTTGGAGACAGGGGCCCTTTTATCCCTCCACTTT.

V and J are TRBV18 and TRBJ1-5; TRBD1 agrees at 8 bases. The CDR3 length is 15 residues. Losses at the gene ends were 2 bases for V and 4 bases for J; bases not matched to a gene: 4. Germline V lookup: CDR1 KGHSH, CDR2 LQKENI. The CDR3 region has the DNA TGTGCCAGCTCACCAAACGACAGGGGAAATCAGCCCCAGCATTTT. It translates to CASSPNDRGNQPQHF.

V is TRBV7-9 and J is TRBJ2-6, with D unresolved. With 2 bases removed from V and 5 bases from J, the gap between germline ends came to 10 bases. This CDR3 region has 15 residues. Germline V gene data show CDR1 as SEHNR and CDR2 as FQNEAQ (reference sequence). The CDR3 here is CASSLTIAWANVLTF. The CDR3 DNA reads as TGTGCCAGCAGCTTAACGATAGCCTGGGCCAACGTCCTGACTTTC.

The V gene is TRBV7-2, the J gene TRBJ2-1, with D perhaps matching TRBD1 (6 bases). This CDR3 comprises 15 residues. The germline V gene encodes CDR1 SGHTA and CDR2 FQGNSA. The V end was cut by 2 bases, the J end by 5 bases, with 13 bases between. DNA for the CDR3: TGTGCCAGCAGCTTAAGGGGGATAAGGCACAATGAGCAGTTCTTC. This codes for CASSLRGIRHNEQFF. Variable domain in full (rest from reference TRBV7-2 and TRBJ2-1): GAGVSQSPSNKVTEKGKDVELRCDPISGHTALYWYRQSLGQGLEFLIYFQGNSAPDKSGLPSDRFSAERTGGSVSTLTIQRTQQEDSAVYLCASSLRGIRHNEQFFGPGTRLTVL.